This T cell receptor beta chain was recovered during a study of T-cell memory formation after mild COVID-19. TCRdb used MiXCR to reprocess the 5' RACE reads, holding one entry per CDR3 protein. The sample carries about half a million distinct CDR3 sequences, around a sixth recorded once. This clonotype turned up a few times. Sequenced material: PBMCs or a T cell subset sorted from them (not recorded which). The TCR comes from an adult woman who had mild COVID-19 (a few samples of this study predate the infection). Cell type and time point are not known.

For the CDR3, the DNA is TGCGCCAGCAGTCCGATAGGGGCCAGGGAGTACGAGCAGTACTTC. As protein: CASSPIGAREYEQYF. The chain carries TRBV5-1 and TRBJ2-7, with D perhaps assigned TRBD1 or TRBD2 (5 bases each). The CDR3 sequence is 15 residues long. Germline V gene lookup returns CDR1 SGHRS and CDR2 YFSETQ. V gave up 5 bases and J gave up 4 bases, with 19 bases separating them.